This TCR beta chain was profiled in a study of CD4+ T cells in melanoma (dated by TCRdb to between 2021 and 2022). About the investigation overall: Neoantigen-specific CD4+ T cells in human melanoma were what the study investigated. Overall study results and their limits: Neoantigen-specific CD4+ T cells were reported to be correlated with the function of CD8+ T cells, macrophages and B cells. According to the report, neoantigen-specific CD4+ T cells in melanoma displayed diverse differentiation states.

The donors were people with melanoma. With regard to this clone: The antigen it recognizes is unknown. One base away there is no much larger clone; base qualities are not given.

At the junction V is shortened by 7 bases and J by 0 bases, with 13 bases in between. From the cysteine through the phenylalanine, the CDR3 covers 15 amino acids. Just CDR3 DNA is preserved here, 45 bases in frame from base 1. CDR1 and CDR2 were assigned from the germline V gene as SNHLY and FYNNEI. Receptors were amplified or captured by the immunoSEQ multiplex PCR assay. Held by TCRdb, this immuneACCESS table contains in-frame sequences only and omits some clones. Under half of the omission traces to an unresolved V gene where checked; the cause of the rest is unknown. The sample records approximately 110,000 clones, 80% to 95% of which are singletons. The top ten clones comprise approximately 3.5% of the sample.

Material for sequencing was peripheral blood. This chain is built from TRBV2 and TRBJ2-1; the D gene remains uncertain. The TCR was taken from a human donor with melanoma. The DNA sequence reads TGTGCCAGCAATTGGGTCTTGAGCTCCTACAATGAGCAGTTCTTC. Its coded protein is CASNWVLSSYNEQFF.